Presented here are 10 T cell receptor beta chains from one specimen sequenced in a study of OX40 agonist ivuxolimab in advanced cancers. Only in-frame clones appear in the TCRdb table, and some are missing; sequencing was by immunoSEQ multiplex PCR. The table shows tens of thousands of clones, with approximately 90% occurring only once. The starting material was CD4+ or CD8+ T cells sorted from blood, obtained in a trial of the OX40 agonist ivuxolimab. All receptors come from an adult with an advanced solid tumor such as melanoma, head and neck, liver or kidney cancer.

The rearrangement links TRBV29-1 to TRBJ2-3, with 8 bases identical to TRBD2. Germline V gives CDR1 SQVTM, CDR2 ANQGSEA. CDR3 size: 15 residues. V lost 5 bases to trimming and J lost 0 bases; unmatched junction nucleotides: 7. Here the CDR3 reads CSVPGGGSSTDTQYF. CDR3 bases: TGCAGCGTTCCGGGAGGGGGTTCTAGCACAGATACGCAGTATTTT.

The J gene is TRBJ2-1, the V gene TRBV10-3; no reliable D call. This CDR3 contains 16 residues. Deletions cut 4 bases from V and 8 bases from J, with 21 bases between. Germline loops: CDR1 ENHRY, CDR2 SYGVKD. Here the CDR3 reads CAISGSAQTAWDEQFF. The DNA of the CDR3 is TGTGCCATCAGTGGAAGCGCGCAAACGGCGTGGGATGAGCAGTTCTTC.

This CDR3 reads CAKSSGSGGDTQYF. The DNA of the CDR3 is TGTGCCAAATCTAGCGGGAGCGGGGGGGATACGCAGTATTTT. The chain links TRBV7-2 to TRBJ2-3, with 10 bases that match TRBD2. The CDR3 consists of 14 residues. Trimming cost V 10 bases and J 6 bases; bases outside gene matches: 10. Germline-derived CDR1 and CDR2 are SGHTA and FQGNSA.

The V gene is TRBV7-2, the J gene TRBJ2-4; 8 bases are shared with TRBD1. V shed 2 bases and J 8 bases; nucleotides not matched to a gene: 2. The CDR3 spans 13 residues. The V gene's germline CDR1 is SGHTA and CDR2 FQGNSA. The CDR3, as DNA: TGTGCCAGCAGCTTACAGGGGGCGGACATTCAGTACTTC. Translating it yields CASSLQGADIQYF.

This chain connects TRBV6-5 to TRBJ2-2, with 10 nucleotides matching TRBD1. Per the germline V gene, CDR1 is MNHEY and CDR2 is SVGAGI. The CDR3 covers 16 residues. The trim removed 3 bases at V and 3 bases at J, leaving 4 bases unmatched. DNA of the CDR3: TGTGCCAGCAGTTATCTAGGGACAGGGGACACCGGGGAGCTGTTTTTT. Amino acid sequence: CASSYLGTGDTGELFF.

The chain employs TRBV9 and TRBJ2-3, with a tentative D call TRBD2 (5 bases). The length of the CDR3 is 15 residues. Per germline, CDR1 SGDLS and CDR2 YYNGEE. V lost 0 bases, J lost 4 bases, and 12 bases lay in between. The CDR3 here is CASSVAGNSPDTQYF. The CDR3 nucleotides read TGTGCCAGCAGCGTAGCGGGAAATTCTCCAGATACGCAGTATTTT.

This chain joins TRBV7-6 and TRBJ2-7, with 7 bases aligning to TRBD2. Trimming cost V 1 base and J 7 bases; bases outside gene matches: 13. There are 16 residues in the CDR3. CDR1 and CDR2 from the germline V gene are SGHVS and FNYEAQ. Here the CDR3 DNA reads TGTGCCAGCAGCTTAGATGGGACTAAAAACCGGGGGGAGCAGTACTTC. Its protein product is CASSLDGTKNRGEQYF.

The gene calls are TRBV20-1 and TRBJ2-7; weak D call: TRBD1 (5 bases). Trimming cost V 5 bases and J 3 bases, with 8 bases left between them. Germline V gives CDR1 DFQATT, CDR2 SNEGSKA (reference sequence). The CDR3 consists of 11 residues. The CDR3 region is CSAQGDYEQYF. The CDR3 DNA reads as TGCAGTGCTCAAGGGGACTACGAGCAGTACTTC.

This chain connects TRBV18 to TRBJ2-3; D ambiguous. Germline V gene lookup returns CDR1 KGHSH and CDR2 LQKENI. V dropped 5 bases and J dropped 5 bases, with 8 bases sitting between them. The CDR3 length is 12 residues. The CDR3 region has the DNA TGTGCCAGCTCATCATACTTAGATACGCAGTATTTT. It is translated as CASSSYLDTQYF.

The chain is built from TRBV2 and TRBJ1-5; weak D call: TRBD1 (5 bases). V gave up 6 bases and J gave up 4 bases, with 16 bases separating them. Germline values: CDR1 SNHLY, CDR2 FYNNEI. The CDR3 has 15 residues. This CDR3 reads CASSGTFGRNQPQHF. The CDR3 DNA sequence: TGTGCCAGCAGCGGGACTTTTGGGAGAAATCAGCCCCAGCATTTT.